This TCR beta chain is drawn from a study of beta chain features in type 1 diabetes (dated by TCRdb to 2016 to 2018). As for the study more broadly: Patients and healthy donors did not differ in mean age, gender distribution, total cell number or subset yield. A total of 90 million to 120 million sorted cells were examined across all samples, and a strong correlation was observed between cell number per subset and RNA yield. In the study, TCRB repertoires of sorted circulating CD4+ T cell subsets from recently diagnosed type 1 diabetes patients were compared with those of matched healthy donors. Naive and central memory subsets were obtained from all 30 or so donors, but regulatory and stem cell-like memory subsets were isolated from only 8 patients and 8 healthy donors. Findings and caveats that apply to the study as a whole: At VDJ recombination sites, type 1 diabetes patients had fewer insertions and more deleted nucleotides, which implies abnormalities in thymic rearrangement. The naive, central memory and regulatory TCRB repertoires appeared to resemble one another more closely among patients than among healthy donors. Shorter templates might be favored by PCR, yet because patient and control samples were amplified and corrected together, any such skew would affect both groups equally. Sequencing cDNA rather than genomic DNA could over-represent highly expressing activated cells, although activation and CD3 levels did not differ between groups. A moderate but significant shortening of TCRB CDR3 length was observed in type 1 diabetes patients in all four CD4+ subsets. Because the HLA sub-analyses included only small numbers of individuals, any influence of HLA type on TCRB rearrangement was left unresolved.

This clone was observed a handful of times. Its antigen has not been determined. Within one base of it there is no much larger clone, and no base qualities were kept. CDR1 and CDR2 are drawn from the germline V gene: SGHAT, FQNNGV. From its cysteine to its phenylalanine, the CDR3 spans 15 amino acids. The sequence is cut down to CDR3 DNA, 45 bases in frame from base 1. V lost 2 bases and J lost 1 base; the stretch between them is 11 bases long. A single peripheral blood draw of around 0.11 L on average was collected from each donor into heparinised tubes. A BD FACSAria II and a panel including CD45RO, CCR7, CD25, CD127, CD95 and CD27 were used to sort naive, central memory, regulatory and stem cell-like memory CD4+ T cells. Every sorted population had a purity above 95%. PBMCs were separated immediately by Lymphoprep density gradient centrifugation and were stained directly, without being cultured. So that batch effects would be minimized, each experiment stained and sorted samples in pairs, pairing one healthy donor with one patient.

The entire isolated RNA was reverse transcribed using the High Capacity cDNA Reverse Transcription Kit, and thus expressed TCRB transcripts were sequenced. Deep immunoSEQ sequencing was applied to naive, central memory and regulatory T cell samples, giving an average of about 3.4 million total reads per sample. Sorted cells were lysed in RLT buffer and RNA was extracted with DNase-treated RNeasy Micro or Mini kits, depending on cell number. To prevent cross-contamination, each cell subset was processed individually, whereas patient and healthy donor samples were processed jointly. Using the immunoSEQ multiplex PCR, TCRB sequences were amplified from cDNA into 87-bp fragments spanning the CDR3 region. Sequencing of the amplicons was performed on the Illumina HiSeq platform. As for the authors' bioinformatics: PCR bias was corrected computationally using synthetic template baselines, and reads within Hamming distance 2 were collapsed, with unmergeable singletons discarded. By aligning reads against IMGT, V, D and J genes, CDR3 length, and insertions or deletions at six rearrangement sites were assigned. Within each subset, clonotype counts were normalized to sorted cell number, and only after that were true diversity and Gini coefficients computed with the tcR R package. The overlap coefficient, calculated on TCRB nucleotide sequences, was used to measure repertoire sharing. What TCRdb holds here is the immuneACCESS table cut down to in-frame rearrangements. Part of the clones is not present; checked against another copy, under half of the missing clones reflect an unresolved V gene, and the others are unexplained. Clone size and V and J calls were adopted from that table, with D and trimming inferred from the DNA. A total of almost 350,000 clones appear in this sample, under 8.5% of them only once. The ten largest clones take up around 0.45% of the sample.

The V and J segments used are TRBV11-2 and TRBJ2-5, with a tentative D gene TRBD1 over 5 matching bases. The receptor comes from a woman younger than 35 in good health. The sample consisted of central memory CD4+ T cells from blood. The nucleotide sequence reads as follows: TGTGCCAGCAGCTTAAGGACAAGCCTCCAAGAGACCCAGTACTTC. Its translation reads: CASSLRTSLQETQYF.